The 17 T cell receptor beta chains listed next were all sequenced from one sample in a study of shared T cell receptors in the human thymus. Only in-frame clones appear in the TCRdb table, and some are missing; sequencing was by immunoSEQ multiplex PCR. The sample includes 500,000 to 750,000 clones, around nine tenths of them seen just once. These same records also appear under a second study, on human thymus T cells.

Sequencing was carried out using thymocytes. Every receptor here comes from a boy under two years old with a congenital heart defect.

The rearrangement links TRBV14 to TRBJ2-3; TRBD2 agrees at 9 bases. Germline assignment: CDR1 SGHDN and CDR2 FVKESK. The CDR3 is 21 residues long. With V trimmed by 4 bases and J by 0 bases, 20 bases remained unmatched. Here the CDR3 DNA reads TGTGCCAGCAGCCCACCGTGGGTAAAGCGGGAGGACCCCATTAGCACAGATACGCAGTATTTT. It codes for CASSPPWVKREDPISTDTQYF.

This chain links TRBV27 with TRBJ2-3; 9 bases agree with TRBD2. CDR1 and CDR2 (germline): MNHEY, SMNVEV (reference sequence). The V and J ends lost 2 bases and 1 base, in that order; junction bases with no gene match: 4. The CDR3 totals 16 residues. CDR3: CASSLRGTSRTDTQYF. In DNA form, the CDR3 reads TGTGCCAGCAGTTTACGCGGGACTAGCCGCACAGATACGCAGTATTTT.

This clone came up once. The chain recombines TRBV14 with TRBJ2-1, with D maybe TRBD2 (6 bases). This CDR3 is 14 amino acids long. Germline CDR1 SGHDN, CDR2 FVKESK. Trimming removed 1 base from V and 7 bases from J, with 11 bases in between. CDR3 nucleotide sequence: TGTGCCAGCAGCCAAGGCCGGGAGAGGAATGAGCAGTTCTTC. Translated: CASSQGRERNEQFF.

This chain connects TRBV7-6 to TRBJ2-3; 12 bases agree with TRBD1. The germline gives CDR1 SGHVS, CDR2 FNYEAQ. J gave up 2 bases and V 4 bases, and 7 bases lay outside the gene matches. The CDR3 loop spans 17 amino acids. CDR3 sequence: CASSCPGTGGNTDTQYF. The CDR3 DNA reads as TGTGCCAGCAGCTGTCCCGGGACAGGGGGCAACACAGATACGCAGTATTTT.

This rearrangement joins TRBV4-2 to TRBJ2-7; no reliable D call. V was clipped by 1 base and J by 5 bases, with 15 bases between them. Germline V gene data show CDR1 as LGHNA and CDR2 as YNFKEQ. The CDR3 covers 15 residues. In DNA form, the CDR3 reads TGTGCCAGCAGCCAAGTTAAGGAGCTTCCCGACGAGCAGTACTTC. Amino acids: CASSQVKELPDEQYF.

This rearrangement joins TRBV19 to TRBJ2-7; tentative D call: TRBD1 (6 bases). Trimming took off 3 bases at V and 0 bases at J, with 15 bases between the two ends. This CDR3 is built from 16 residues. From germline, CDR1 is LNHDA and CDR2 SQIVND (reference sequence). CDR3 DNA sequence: TGTGCCAGTAGTATTATGACAGGAGGAAACTCCTACGAGCAGTACTTC. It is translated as CASSIMTGGNSYEQYF.

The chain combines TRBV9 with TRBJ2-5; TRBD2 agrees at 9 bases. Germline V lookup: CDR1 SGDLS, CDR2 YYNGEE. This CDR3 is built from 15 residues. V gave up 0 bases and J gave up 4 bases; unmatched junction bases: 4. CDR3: CASSVGGRAPETQYF. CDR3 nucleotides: TGTGCCAGCAGCGTAGGCGGGAGGGCCCCAGAGACCCAGTACTTC. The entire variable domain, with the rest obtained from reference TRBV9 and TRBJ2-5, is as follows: DSGVTQTPKHLITATGQRVTLRCSPRSGDLSVYWYQQSLDQGLQFLIQYYNGEERAKGNILERFSAQQFPDLHSELNLSSLELGDSALYFCASSVGGRAPETQYFGPGTRLLVL.

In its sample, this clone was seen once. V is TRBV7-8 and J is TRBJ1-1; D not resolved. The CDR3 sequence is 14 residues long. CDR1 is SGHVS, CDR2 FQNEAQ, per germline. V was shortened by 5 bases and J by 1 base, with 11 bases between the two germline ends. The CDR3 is CASSPRDGNTEAFF. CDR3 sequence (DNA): TGTGCCAGCAGCCCCCGGGATGGGAACACTGAAGCTTTCTTT.

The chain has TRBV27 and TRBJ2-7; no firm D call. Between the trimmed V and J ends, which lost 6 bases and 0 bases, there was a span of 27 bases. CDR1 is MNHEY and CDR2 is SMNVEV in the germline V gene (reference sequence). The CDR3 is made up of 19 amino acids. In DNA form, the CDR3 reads TGTGCCAGCAGGTACACAGCCTTGCCGCTAAACCCGGTCTCCTACGAGCAGTACTTC. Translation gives CASRYTALPLNPVSYEQYF.

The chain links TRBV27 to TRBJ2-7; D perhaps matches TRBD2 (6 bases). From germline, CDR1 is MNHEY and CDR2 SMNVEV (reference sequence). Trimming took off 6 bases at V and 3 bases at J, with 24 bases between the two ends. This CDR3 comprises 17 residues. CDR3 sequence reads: CASSLEVPRDPYYEQYF. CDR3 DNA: TGTGCCAGCAGCCTAGAGGTACCGCGGGACCCATACTACGAGCAGTACTTC.

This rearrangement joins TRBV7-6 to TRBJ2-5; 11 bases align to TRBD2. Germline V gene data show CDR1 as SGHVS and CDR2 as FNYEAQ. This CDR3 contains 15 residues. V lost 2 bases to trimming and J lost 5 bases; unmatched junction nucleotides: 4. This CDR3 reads CASSLRLAGSETQYF. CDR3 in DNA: TGTGCCAGCAGCTTAAGACTAGCGGGATCCGAGACCCAGTACTTC.

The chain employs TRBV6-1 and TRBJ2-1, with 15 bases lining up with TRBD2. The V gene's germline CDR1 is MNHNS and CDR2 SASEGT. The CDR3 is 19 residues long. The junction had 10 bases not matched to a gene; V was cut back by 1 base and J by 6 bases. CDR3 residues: CASSEEGGLAGGRSNEQFF. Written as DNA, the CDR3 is TGTGCCAGCAGTGAAGAGGGGGGACTAGCGGGAGGACGAAGCAATGAGCAGTTCTTC.

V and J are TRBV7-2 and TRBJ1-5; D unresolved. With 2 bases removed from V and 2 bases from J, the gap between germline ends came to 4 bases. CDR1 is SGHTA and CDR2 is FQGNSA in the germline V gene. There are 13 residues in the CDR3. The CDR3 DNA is TGTGCCAGCAGCTTATCTGGCAATCAGCCCCAGCATTTT. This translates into CASSLSGNQPQHF.

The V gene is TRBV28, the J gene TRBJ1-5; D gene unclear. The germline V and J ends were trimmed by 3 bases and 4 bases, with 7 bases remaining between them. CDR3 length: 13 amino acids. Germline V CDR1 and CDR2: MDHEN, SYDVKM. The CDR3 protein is CASSFPVNQPQHF. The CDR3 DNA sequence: TGTGCCAGCAGTTTTCCGGTTAATCAGCCCCAGCATTTT.

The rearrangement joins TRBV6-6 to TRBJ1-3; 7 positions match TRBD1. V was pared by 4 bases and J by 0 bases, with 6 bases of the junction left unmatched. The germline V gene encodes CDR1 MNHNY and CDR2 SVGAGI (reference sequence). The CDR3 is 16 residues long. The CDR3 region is CASSCRDSSSGNTIYF. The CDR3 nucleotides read TGTGCCAGCAGTTGCCGGGACAGCAGCTCTGGAAACACCATATATTTT.

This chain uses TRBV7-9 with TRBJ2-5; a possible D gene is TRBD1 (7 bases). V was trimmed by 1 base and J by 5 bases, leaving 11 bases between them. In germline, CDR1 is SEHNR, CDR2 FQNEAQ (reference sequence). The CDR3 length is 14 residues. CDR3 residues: CASSLGAGGETQYF. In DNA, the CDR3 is TGTGCCAGCAGCTTAGGGGCAGGGGGGGAGACCCAGTACTTC. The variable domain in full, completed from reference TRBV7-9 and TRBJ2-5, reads DTGVSQNPRHKITKRGQNVTFRCDPISEHNRLYWYRQTLGQGPEFLTYFQNEAQLEKSRLLSDRFSAERPKGSFSTLEIQRTEQGDSAMYLCASSLGAGGETQYFGPGTRLLVL.

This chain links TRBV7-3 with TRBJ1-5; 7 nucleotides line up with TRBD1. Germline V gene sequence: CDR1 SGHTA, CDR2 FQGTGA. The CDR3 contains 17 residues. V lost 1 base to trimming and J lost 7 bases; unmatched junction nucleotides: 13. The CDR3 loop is CASSLRAPTGTKQPQHF. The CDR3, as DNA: TGTGCCAGCAGCTTAAGGGCCCCGACAGGGACAAAACAGCCCCAGCATTTT.